The 8 T cell receptor beta chains given below trace back to one sample, sequenced in a study of CD8+ T cells in alopecia areata (dated by TCRdb to 2017 to 2018). The method was the immunoSEQ multiplex PCR assay. RNA was extracted from all samples and reverse transcribed into cDNA, which served as template for TCR sequencing. Entries here come from immuneACCESS through TCRdb and include only in-frame sequences with V and J called. Some clones fail to appear in such tables; in the studies checked, an unresolved V gene covers under half of the shortfall, and the cause of the remainder is unknown. Here the sample has fewer than 250,000 clones; over 40% occur a single time. The ten largest clonotypes hold 2.6% of the sample. The treatment or condition label on this specimen signifies: oral pan-JAK inhibitor, 5-10 mg twice daily. The sample here was CD4+ T cells sorted from blood, taken at approximately week 39, from a patient treated with tofacitinib. The receptors come from a human donor with alopecia areata.

This clone turned up a few times. V gene TRBV10-3 combines with J gene TRBJ2-3; 9 nucleotides agree with TRBD2. V lost 0 bases to trimming and J lost 4 bases; unmatched junction nucleotides: 8. The CDR3 length is 17 residues. Germline V lookup: CDR1 ENHRY, CDR2 SYGVKD. The CDR3 loop is CAISESKGLAVADTQYF. CDR3 DNA sequence: TGTGCCATCAGTGAGTCGAAGGGACTAGCAGTTGCAGATACGCAGTATTTT.

This chain links TRBV7-3 with TRBJ2-3; the D gene is possibly TRBD2 (5 bases). Per germline, CDR1 SGHTA and CDR2 FQGTGA. The V gene lost 2 bases and the J gene lost 14 bases, with 14 bases spanning the gap. The CDR3 is 12 amino acids. Written as DNA, the CDR3 is TGTGCCAGCAGCTTAGGGCGGGTAGAACCGTATTTT. Protein product: CASSLGRVEPYF.

This clone was recorded many times. This sequence joins TRBV14 and TRBJ2-1, with a tentative D call TRBD2 (5 bases). This CDR3 has 13 residues. Trimming took off 3 bases at V and 9 bases at J, with 12 bases between the two ends. Germline CDR1 reads SGHDN; CDR2 reads FVKESK. CDR3 sequence reads: CASSQGRGTEQFF. The CDR3 bases are TGTGCCAGCAGCCAGGGTCGGGGAACTGAGCAGTTCTTC.

The chain is built from TRBV5-1 and TRBJ1-1, with unresolved D. The germline V gene encodes CDR1 SGHRS and CDR2 YFSETQ. V was pared by 4 bases and J by 4 bases, with 17 bases between. The CDR3 covers 15 residues. In DNA form, the CDR3 reads TGCGCCAGCAGCCCCCAGTCCTTAATGGCCACTGAAGCTTTCTTT. Its protein product is CASSPQSLMATEAFF.

This clone was detected only once. The V call is TRBV7-9, the J call TRBJ1-2; D call uncertain. The CDR3 has 12 amino acids. Trimming pared 5 bases from V and 8 bases from J, leaving 12 bases between. CDR1 and CDR2 (germline): SEHNR, FQNEAQ (reference sequence). The CDR3 spells CASSPVVSGYTF. The CDR3 coding sequence is TGTGCCAGCAGCCCCGTGGTGTCCGGCTACACCTTC.

This clone has just a few counts. This chain connects TRBV25-1 to TRBJ2-5; D is undetermined. In germline, CDR1 is MGHDK, CDR2 SYGVNS. V was pared by 0 bases and J by 5 bases, with 10 bases between. The CDR3 is made up of 14 amino acids. CDR3 in amino acids: CASSEYVIRETQYF. The CDR3 nucleotides read TGTGCCAGCAGTGAATATGTCATTAGGGAGACCCAGTACTTC.

This clone has more than one count but fewer than ten. The chain links TRBV11-1 to TRBJ2-4; a possible D gene is TRBD2 (6 bases). Trimming pared 1 base from V and 4 bases from J, leaving 11 bases between. This CDR3 is built from 15 residues. CDR1 SGHAT and CDR2 FQDESV come from the germline V gene (reference sequence). CDR3 in amino acids: CASSLEAGTKNIQYF. The DNA for the CDR3 is TGTGCCAGCAGCTTAGAGGCGGGGACGAAAAACATTCAGTACTTC.

The chain couples TRBV4-1 to TRBJ2-5; 8 bases agree with TRBD1. V was pared by 1 base and J by 7 bases, with 8 bases of the junction left unmatched. Germline loops: CDR1 MGHRA, CDR2 YSYEKL. The CDR3 contains 15 residues. The CDR3 DNA follows: TGCGCCAGCAGCCAAGGAGTGGGACAGGAGGTGACCCAGTACTTC. Its protein is CASSQGVGQEVTQYF.